The rows below give T cell receptor beta chains drawn from one sample of a study of blood T cell repertoires in COVID-19. The protocol was immunoSEQ multiplex PCR, while the TCRdb copy is restricted to in-frame clones and leaves out a portion. Of around 170,000 clones listed, around 88% are singletons. Specimen: peripheral blood. These receptors were taken from a woman in her 30s with acute or convalescent COVID-19. Each CDR3 is given with its conserved first and last residue. D genes are given only for firm matches. Not every row has a clone size; where given, it reads once, few, many or a size class.

abundance	j_gene	v_gene	d_gene	CDR3aa	CDR3nt
-	TRBJ2-1	TRBV28	-	CASSFGSVDEQFF	TGTGCCAGCAGTTTTGGTTCGGTTGATGAGCAGTTCTTC
-	TRBJ2-5	TRBV3-1/TRBV3-2	TRBD2	CATKREGQETQYF	TGTGCCACTAAGCGGGAGGGCCAAGAGACCCAGTACTTC
-	TRBJ2-2	TRBV10-1	-	CASRTGELFF	TGCGCCAGCAGAACTGGGGAGCTGTTTTTT
-	TRBJ1-5	TRBV7-8	TRBD1	CASSRTGGFQPQHF	TGTGCCAGCAGCCGGACAGGGGGCTTTCAGCCCCAGCATTTT
-	TRBJ1-4	TRBV10-3	-	CAISEFGQSTSTNEKLFF	TGTGCCATCAGTGAGTTCGGACAGTCCACATCAACTAATGAAAAACTGTTTTTT
-	TRBJ1-2	TRBV6-5	-	CASSYQGSYGYTF	TGTGCCAGCAGTTATCAGGGGTCTTATGGCTACACCTTC
-	TRBJ2-1	TRBV25-1	-	CASSDPYRERPNEQFF	TGTGCCAGCAGTGACCCTTACAGGGAACGACCGAATGAGCAGTTCTTC
-	TRBJ2-3	TRBV6-5	-	CASYGILTDTQYF	TGTGCCAGTTACGGGATTCTCACAGATACGCAGTATTTT
-	TRBJ2-5	TRBV5-1	TRBD1	CASSVGQFQETQYF	TGCGCCAGCAGCGTGGGACAGTTCCAAGAGACCCAGTACTTC
once	TRBJ2-7	TRBV7-2	-	CASSPSAGTNYEQYF	TGTGCCAGCAGCCCCTCAGCGGGCACCAATTACGAGCAGTACTTC
-	TRBJ1-2	TRBV18	-	CASSPDSNYGYTF	TGTGCCAGCTCTCCGGACAGTAACTATGGCTACACCTTC
-	TRBJ1-1	TRBV28	-	CASSPGAWEAFF	TGTGCCAGCAGTCCGGGAGCCTGGGAGGCTTTCTTT
-	TRBJ2-3	TRBV5-1	-	CASSLEGADTQYF	TGCGCCAGCAGCTTGGAGGGAGCAGATACGCAGTATTTT
-	TRBJ1-4	TRBV7-9	-	CASSLPDTTNEKLFF	TGTGCCAGCAGCCTTCCCGACACAACTAATGAAAAACTGTTTTTT
-	TRBJ1-4	TRBV7-9	TRBD1	CASSLVGGDSRRSNEKLFF	TGTGCCAGCAGCTTAGTGGGTGGGGACAGTCGTCGTTCAAATGAAAAACTGTTTTTT
-	TRBJ2-7	TRBV3-1/TRBV3-2	-	CASSQVGREQYF	TGTGCCAGCAGCCAAGTAGGGAGGGAGCAGTACTTC
-	TRBJ2-2	TRBV18	-	CASSPIQGYSSGELFF	TGTGCCAGCTCGCCTATACAGGGTTATTCTTCCGGGGAGCTGTTTTTT
-	TRBJ2-7	TRBV18	-	CASSPILADEQYF	TGTGCCAGCTCACCGATACTAGCCGACGAGCAGTACTTC
-	TRBJ1-1	TRBV28	-	CASSLGPGTQAFF	TGTGCCAGCAGTTTAGGGCCCGGGACACAAGCTTTCTTT
-	TRBJ1-1	TRBV30	-	CAWSVGSGTEAFF	TGTGCCTGGAGTGTCGGGTCTGGGACTGAAGCTTTCTTT
-	TRBJ1-4	TRBV3-1/TRBV3-2	-	CASSQATYPGNEKLFF	TGTGCCAGCAGCCAAGCCACATATCCAGGGAATGAAAAACTGTTTTTT
-	TRBJ2-1	TRBV18	TRBD1	CASSRDSYNEQFF	TGTGCCAGCTCTCGGGACAGCTACAATGAGCAGTTCTTC
-	TRBJ2-1	TRBV19	TRBD2	CASSIPGRASNEQFF	TGTGCCAGTAGTATCCCCGGGAGGGCCTCCAATGAGCAGTTCTTC
-	TRBJ2-3	TRBV5-4	-	CASKGGGTDTQYF	TGTGCCAGCAAGGGGGGGGGCACAGATACGCAGTATTTT
-	TRBJ2-3	TRBV11-3	-	CASNRGPITDTQYF	TGTGCCAGCAATAGGGGTCCAATCACAGATACGCAGTATTTT
-	TRBJ2-5	TRBV21-1	-	CASSKDSATVQETQYF	TGTGCCAGCAGCAAAGATTCAGCGACAGTTCAAGAGACCCAGTACTTC
-	TRBJ1-5	TRBV2	TRBD1	CASRDRGTGQPQHF	TGTGCCAGCAGAGACAGGGGAACAGGACAGCCCCAGCATTTT
once	TRBJ2-7	TRBV6-5	TRBD2	CASSILAGGPPHF	TGTGCCAGCAGCATACTAGCGGGAGGGCCGCCGCACTTC
-	TRBJ2-3	TRBV28	TRBD2	CASSFPRGLAGEWGSTDTQYF	TGTGCCAGCAGTTTTCCCCGAGGACTAGCGGGAGAGTGGGGATCCACAGATACGCAGTATTTT
-	TRBJ2-7	TRBV5-1	-	CASSLAGISFEQYF	TGCGCCAGCAGCTTGGCCGGGATATCGTTCGAGCAGTACTTC
-	TRBJ1-1	TRBV4-2	-	CASSQGQGRKNTEAFF	TGTGCCAGCAGCCAAGGTCAGGGGCGAAAGAACACTGAAGCTTTCTTT
-	TRBJ1-1	TRBV30	-	CAWSIGGFTEAFF	TGTGCCTGGAGTATAGGGGGTTTCACTGAAGCTTTCTTT
-	TRBJ2-1	TRBV28	TRBD1	CASSLTGGSFNEQFF	TGTGCCAGCAGTTTAACAGGGGGCAGCTTCAATGAGCAGTTCTTC
-	TRBJ2-1	TRBV4-2	TRBD2	CASSHPSGTEQFF	TGTGCCAGCAGCCATCCTAGCGGGACTGAGCAGTTCTTC
-	TRBJ2-3	TRBV3-1/TRBV3-2	-	CASKPDTQYF	TGTGCCAGCAAGCCAGATACGCAGTATTTT
-	TRBJ1-2	TRBV3-1/TRBV3-2	TRBD1	CASRQKENRGGYTF	TGTGCCAGCAGGCAAAAGGAAAACAGGGGCGGCTACACCTTC
-	TRBJ1-4	TRBV28	-	CAARKVINEKLFF	TGTGCCGCCAGGAAGGTGATTAATGAAAAACTGTTTTTT
-	TRBJ2-7	TRBV6-5	TRBD2	CASSRGLAGEYEQYF	TGTGCCAGCAGTCGGGGACTAGCGGGAGAGTACGAGCAGTACTTC
few	TRBJ1-5	TRBV27	TRBD1	CASRDRGIFSNQPQHF	TGTGCCAGCCGGGACAGGGGGATATTTAGCAATCAGCCCCAGCATTTT
-	TRBJ1-3	TRBV3-1/TRBV3-2	-	CASSQDQEAGNTIYF	TGTGCCAGCAGCCAAGATCAAGAGGCTGGAAACACCATATATTTT
-	TRBJ2-7	TRBV2	-	CASRGEAAYEQYF	TGTGCCAGCAGGGGGGAGGCGGCATACGAGCAGTACTTC
-	TRBJ2-3	TRBV19	TRBD2	CARIRTSGTKTPGTDTQYF	TGTGCCAGAATTAGGACTAGCGGGACCAAAACCCCGGGCACAGATACGCAGTATTTT
-	TRBJ2-7	TRBV28	TRBD2	CASIKRLAGVGFSYEQYF	TGTGCCAGCATTAAACGACTAGCGGGAGTCGGTTTTAGCTACGAGCAGTACTTC
once	TRBJ2-7	TRBV21-1	-	CASTPQTSHPGGSCYEQYF	TGTGCCAGCACCCCGCAGACGTCCCATCCTGGAGGATCTTGCTACGAGCAGTACTTC
-	TRBJ2-3	TRBV9	-	CASSVGRDTQYF	TGTGCCAGCAGCGTAGGGAGGGATACGCAGTATTTT
-	TRBJ1-1	TRBV29-1	-	CSVEGGAGNVDTEAFF	TGCAGCGTTGAAGGCGGGGCGGGGAACGTGGATACTGAAGCTTTCTTT
few	TRBJ2-1	TRBV19	-	CAAGTSYNEQFF	TGTGCCGCCGGGACTTCCTACAATGAGCAGTTCTTC
-	TRBJ2-7	TRBV6-6	TRBD1	CASRLQGLNSYEQYF	TGTGCCAGCAGGCTACAGGGGTTGAATTCCTACGAGCAGTACTTC
-	TRBJ1-1	TRBV5-4	-	CASSLSLNTEAFF	TGTGCCAGCAGCTTGTCGTTGAACACTGAAGCTTTCTTT
-	TRBJ1-4	TRBV5-1	TRBD1	CASSWSGTENEKLFF	TGCGCCAGCAGTTGGTCCGGGACAGAGAATGAAAAACTGTTTTTT
-	TRBJ2-2	TRBV19	-	CASTVMGAGELFF	TGTGCCAGTACCGTTATGGGAGCCGGGGAGCTGTTTTTT
-	TRBJ1-1	TRBV9	-	CASSVAPGMNTEAFF	TGTGCCAGCAGCGTAGCTCCAGGGATGAACACTGAAGCTTTCTTT
-	TRBJ1-5	TRBV27	-	CASSLYQGLQPQHF	TGTGCCAGCAGTTTATATCAGGGTTTACAGCCCCAGCATTTT
-	TRBJ1-2	TRBV3-1/TRBV3-2	TRBD1	CASSPLTGEYGYTF	TGTGCCAGCAGCCCCCTGACAGGGGAATATGGCTACACCTTC
once	TRBJ2-5	TRBV19	TRBD2	CASSISSGGETQYF	TGTGCCAGTAGTATATCGAGCGGGGGAGAGACCCAGTACTTC